A single sample gave rise to the 2 T cell receptor beta chains below, sequenced in a study of early T cells in non-severe SARS-CoV-2 infection. TCRdb reanalysed the 5' RACE reads using MiXCR and keeps one entry per CDR3 protein. The sample includes roughly 32,000 distinct CDR3 sequences, around 7% of them seen just once. Material for sequencing was whole blood. The receptors here all came from an adult who was a healthcare worker with PCR-confirmed SARS-CoV-2 infection or an uninfected control (not recorded which).

This clonotype was seen repeatedly, ten times or more. This rearrangement joins TRBV29-1 to TRBJ1-1; D gene unclear. Trimming stripped 6 bases from V and 2 bases from J, with 19 bases between. This CDR3 is 15 amino acids long. Germline V gives CDR1 SQVTM, CDR2 ANQGSEA. Here the CDR3 reads CSVYPPGLTNTEAFF. CDR3 coding DNA: TGCAGCGTATACCCTCCCGGTCTGACAAACACTGAAGCTTTCTTT.

This clonotype showed up many times. The chain links TRBV7-9 to TRBJ1-1; D is unresolved. The germline CDR1 and CDR2 sequences are SEHNR and FQNEAQ (reference sequence). The CDR3 extends over 16 amino acids. V gave up 5 bases and J gave up 0 bases, with 16 bases separating them. The CDR3 spells CASSGEGFAVNTEAFF. The DNA for the CDR3 is TGTGCCAGCAGCGGAGAGGGCTTTGCGGTGAACACTGAAGCTTTCTTT.